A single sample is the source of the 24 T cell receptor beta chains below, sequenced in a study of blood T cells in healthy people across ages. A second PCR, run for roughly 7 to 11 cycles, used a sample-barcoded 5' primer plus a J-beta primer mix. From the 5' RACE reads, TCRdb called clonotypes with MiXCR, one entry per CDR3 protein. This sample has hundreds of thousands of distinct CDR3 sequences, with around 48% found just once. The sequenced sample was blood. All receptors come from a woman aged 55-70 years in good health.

The CDR3 region has the DNA TGTGCCACCAGCAGAGAAGGAGACGCTAATGAAAAACTGTTTTTT. Residues: CATSREGDANEKLFF. The V gene is TRBV15, the J gene TRBJ1-4; no clear D. Trimming took off 0 bases at V and 3 bases at J, with 8 bases between the two ends. Germline CDR1 is LNHNV and CDR2 is YYDKDF (reference sequence). The CDR3 spans 15 residues.

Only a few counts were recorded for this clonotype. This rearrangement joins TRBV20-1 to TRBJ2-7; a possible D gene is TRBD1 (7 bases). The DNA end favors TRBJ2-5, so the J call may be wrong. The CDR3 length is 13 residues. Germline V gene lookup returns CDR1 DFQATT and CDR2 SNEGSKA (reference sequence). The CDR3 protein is CSARAQGGETQYF. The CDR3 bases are TGCAGTGCTAGGGCCCAGGGGGGAGAGACCCAGTACTTC.

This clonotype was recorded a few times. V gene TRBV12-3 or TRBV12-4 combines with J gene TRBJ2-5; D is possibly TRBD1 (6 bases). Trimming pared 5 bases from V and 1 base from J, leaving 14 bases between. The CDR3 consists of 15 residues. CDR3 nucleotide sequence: TGTGCCAGCAGTCTGGACACAGGGTCCCAAGAGACCCAGTACTTC. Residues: CASSLDTGSQETQYF.

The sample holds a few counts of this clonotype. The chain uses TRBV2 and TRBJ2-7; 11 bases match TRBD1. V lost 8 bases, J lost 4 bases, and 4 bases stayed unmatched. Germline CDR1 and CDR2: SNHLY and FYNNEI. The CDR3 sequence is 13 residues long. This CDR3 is CASAGTGGYEQYF. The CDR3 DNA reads TGTGCCAGCGCCGGGACAGGGGGATACGAGCAGTACTTC.

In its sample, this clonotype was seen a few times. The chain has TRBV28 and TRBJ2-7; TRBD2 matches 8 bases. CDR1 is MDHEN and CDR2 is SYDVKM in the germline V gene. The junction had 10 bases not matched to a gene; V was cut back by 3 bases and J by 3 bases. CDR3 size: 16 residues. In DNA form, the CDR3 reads TGTGCCAGCAGTTTGAAGTTGCGGGAGGCTGACTACGAGCAGTACTTC. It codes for CASSLKLREADYEQYF. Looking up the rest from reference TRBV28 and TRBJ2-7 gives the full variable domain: DVKVTQSSRYLVKRTGEKVFLECVQDMDHENMFWYRQDPGLGLRLIYFSYDVKMKEKGDIPEGYSVSREKKERFSLILESASTNQTSMYLCASSLKLREADYEQYFGPGTRLTVT.

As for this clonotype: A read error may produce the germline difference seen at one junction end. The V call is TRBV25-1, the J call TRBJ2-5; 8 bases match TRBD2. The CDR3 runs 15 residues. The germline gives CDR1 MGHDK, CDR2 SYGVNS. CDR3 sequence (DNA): TGTGCCACCAGTGATAGTAGCGGGAAAACGGAGACCCAGTACTTC. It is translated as CATSDSSGKTETQYF.

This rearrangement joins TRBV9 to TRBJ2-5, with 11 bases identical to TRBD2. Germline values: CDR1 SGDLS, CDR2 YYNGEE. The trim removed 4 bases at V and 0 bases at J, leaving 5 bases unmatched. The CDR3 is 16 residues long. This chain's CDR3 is CASSPTSGRDQETQYF. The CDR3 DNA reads TGTGCCAGCAGCCCTACTAGCGGGAGAGACCAAGAGACCCAGTACTTC.

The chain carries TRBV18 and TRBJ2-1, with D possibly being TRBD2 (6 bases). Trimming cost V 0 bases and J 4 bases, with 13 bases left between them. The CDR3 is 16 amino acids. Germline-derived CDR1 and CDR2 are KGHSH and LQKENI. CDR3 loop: CASSPPSIGRYNEQFF. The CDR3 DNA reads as TGTGCCAGCTCACCACCAAGCATAGGGAGGTACAATGAGCAGTTCTTC.

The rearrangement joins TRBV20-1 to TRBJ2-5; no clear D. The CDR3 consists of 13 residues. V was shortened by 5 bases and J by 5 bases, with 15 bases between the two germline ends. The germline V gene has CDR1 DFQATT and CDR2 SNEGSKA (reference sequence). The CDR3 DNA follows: TGCAGTGCTGCCGGACCGATTGGGGAGACCCAGTACTTC. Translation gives CSAAGPIGETQYF.

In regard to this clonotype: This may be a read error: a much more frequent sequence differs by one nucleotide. The CDR3 DNA is TGTGCCAGCAGCCGCTCGGAGGGACAAACAACCTACGAGCAGTACTTC. The encoded protein is CASSRSEGQTTYEQYF. The J gene is TRBJ2-4, the V gene TRBV7-2, with D perhaps matching TRBD1 or TRBD2 (6 bases each). TRBJ2-7 matches the DNA end more closely, so the J call is doubtful. The CDR3 is 16 residues long. Per germline, CDR1 SGHTA and CDR2 FQGNSA.

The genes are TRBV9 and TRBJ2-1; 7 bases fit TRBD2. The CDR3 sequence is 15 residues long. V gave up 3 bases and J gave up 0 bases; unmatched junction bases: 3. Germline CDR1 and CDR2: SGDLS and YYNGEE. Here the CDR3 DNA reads TGTGCCAGCAGCGCCGCGGGGGACTCCTACAATGAGCAGTTCTTC. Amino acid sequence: CASSAAGDSYNEQFF.

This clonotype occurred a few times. The DNA for the CDR3 is TGTGCCATCAGTGGACAGGGGGATGAGCAGTTCTTC. As protein: CAISGQGDEQFF. The rearrangement uses TRBV10-3 and TRBJ2-1; TRBD1 aligns across 9 bases. This CDR3 spans 12 amino acids. Germline lookup yields CDR1 ENHRY and CDR2 SYGVKD. V was pared by 4 bases and J by 8 bases, with 0 bases of the junction left unmatched.

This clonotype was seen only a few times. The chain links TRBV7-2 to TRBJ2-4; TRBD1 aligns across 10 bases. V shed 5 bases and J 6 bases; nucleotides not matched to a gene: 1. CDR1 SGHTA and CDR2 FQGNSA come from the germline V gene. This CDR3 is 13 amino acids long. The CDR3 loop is CASSRTGGNIQYF. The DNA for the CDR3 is TGTGCCAGCAGCCGGACAGGGGGAAACATTCAGTACTTC.

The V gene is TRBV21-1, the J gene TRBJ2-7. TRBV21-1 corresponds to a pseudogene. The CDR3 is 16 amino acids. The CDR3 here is CASTPRVQGTPYEQYF. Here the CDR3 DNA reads TGTGCCAGCACCCCACGGGTGCAGGGGACTCCCTACGAGCAGTACTTC.

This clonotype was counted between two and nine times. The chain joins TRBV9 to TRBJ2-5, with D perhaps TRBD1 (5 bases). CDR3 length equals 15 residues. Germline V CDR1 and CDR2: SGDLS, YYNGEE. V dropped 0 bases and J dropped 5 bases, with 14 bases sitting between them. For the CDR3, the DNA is TGTGCCAGCAGCGTAGTTGGCAGGGTCGGGGAGACCCAGTACTTC. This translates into CASSVVGRVGETQYF.

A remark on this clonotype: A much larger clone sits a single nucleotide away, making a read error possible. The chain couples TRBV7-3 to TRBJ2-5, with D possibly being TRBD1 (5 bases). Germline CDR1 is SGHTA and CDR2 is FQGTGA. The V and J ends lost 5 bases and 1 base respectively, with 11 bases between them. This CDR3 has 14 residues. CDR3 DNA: TGTGCCAGCAGCCCTGTGACAGCCCAAGAGACCCAGTACTTC. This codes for CASSPVTAQETQYF.

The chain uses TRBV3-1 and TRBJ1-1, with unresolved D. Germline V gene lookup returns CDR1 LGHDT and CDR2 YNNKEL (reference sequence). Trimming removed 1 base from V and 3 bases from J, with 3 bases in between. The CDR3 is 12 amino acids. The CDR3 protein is CASSQADTEAFF. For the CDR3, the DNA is TGTGCCAGCAGCCAAGCCGACACTGAAGCTTTCTTT.

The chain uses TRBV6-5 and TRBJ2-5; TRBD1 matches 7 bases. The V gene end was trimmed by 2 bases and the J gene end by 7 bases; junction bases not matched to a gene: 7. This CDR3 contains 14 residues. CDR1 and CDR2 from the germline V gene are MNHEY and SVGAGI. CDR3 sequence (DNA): TGTGCCAGCAGTTACGCGTACAGGGGTGGGACCCAGTACTTC. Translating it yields CASSYAYRGGTQYF.

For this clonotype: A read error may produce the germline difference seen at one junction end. CDR3 sequence reads: CASSPLGASGRANGQFF. CDR3 coding DNA: TGTGCCAGCAGCCCGCTAGGGGCTAGCGGGAGGGCGAATGGGCAGTTCTTC. The chain has TRBV3-1 and TRBJ2-1; the match to TRBD2 covers 12 bases. This CDR3 contains 17 residues. Germline values: CDR1 LGHDT, CDR2 YNNKEL (reference sequence).

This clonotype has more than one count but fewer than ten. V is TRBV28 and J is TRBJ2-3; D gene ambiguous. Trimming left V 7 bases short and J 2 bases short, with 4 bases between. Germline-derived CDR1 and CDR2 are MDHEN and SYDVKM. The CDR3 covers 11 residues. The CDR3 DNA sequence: TGTGCCAGCACCTTCACAGATACGCAGTATTTT. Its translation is CASTFTDTQYF.

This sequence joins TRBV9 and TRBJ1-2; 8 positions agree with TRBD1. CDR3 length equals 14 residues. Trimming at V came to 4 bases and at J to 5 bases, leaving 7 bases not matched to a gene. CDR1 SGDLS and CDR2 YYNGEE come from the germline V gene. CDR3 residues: CASSPAGTGYGYTF. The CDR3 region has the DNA TGTGCCAGCAGCCCGGCCGGGACAGGATATGGCTACACCTTC.

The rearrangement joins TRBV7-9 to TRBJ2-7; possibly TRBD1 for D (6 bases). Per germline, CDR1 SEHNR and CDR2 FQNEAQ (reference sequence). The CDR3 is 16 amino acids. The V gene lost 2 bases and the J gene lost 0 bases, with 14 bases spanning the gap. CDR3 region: CASSLKAGASSYEQYF. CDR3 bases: TGTGCCAGCAGCTTAAAGGCAGGGGCCAGCTCCTACGAGCAGTACTTC.

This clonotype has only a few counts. The CDR3 DNA sequence: TGCAGTGCGCCTGACAGGGTCCCAGATACGCAGTATTTT. This sequence encodes CSAPDRVPDTQYF. The genes are TRBV20-1 and TRBJ2-3, with 7 bases aligning to TRBD1. The CDR3 covers 13 residues. J was trimmed by 4 bases and V by 6 bases; bases with no gene match: 7. Germline CDR1 and CDR2: DFQATT and SNEGSKA (reference sequence).

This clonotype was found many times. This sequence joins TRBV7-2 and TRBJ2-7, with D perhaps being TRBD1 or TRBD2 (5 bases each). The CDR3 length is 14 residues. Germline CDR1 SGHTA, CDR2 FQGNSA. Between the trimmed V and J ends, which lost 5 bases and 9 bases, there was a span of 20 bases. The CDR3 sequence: CASSPSFRSGTQYF. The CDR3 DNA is TGTGCCAGCAGCCCATCGTTCCGGTCAGGGACGCAGTACTTC.